Reported below is one TCR beta chain. Its specificity is not known. Second-dose intervals of approximately 4 or approximately 12 weeks were pooled. The repertoire was sequenced with immunoSEQ multiplex PCR; TCRdb's copy has only in-frame clones and lacks some. The top ten hold over 35% of the sample, which has more than 40,000 clones, roughly 87% seen once. This sample was included in a study of T cell responses to AZD1222 COVID-19 vaccine. Findings of the study overall: After two AZD1222 doses, spike-specific TCR breadth and depth rose versus day 0. Spike-wide coverage was observed for vaccine-associated CD4 TCRs, with dominant responses at 160-218 and 743-854.

The CDR3 is 18 residues long. Germline V CDR1 and CDR2: SGHDT, YYEEEE. V lost 5 bases and J lost 0; bases outside the gene matches: 12. The sequence derives from an adult who received the AZD1222 COVID-19 vaccine. The sample in question was peripheral blood, obtained 28 days after the second AZD1222 dose. V usage is TRBV5-6 and J usage is TRBJ1-5; 9 nucleotides line up with TRBD1. The CDR3 loop is CASSLRTGTGNSNQPQHF. The CDR3 region has the DNA TGTGCCAGCAGTCTCCGAACCGGGACAGGGAATAGCAATCAGCCCCAGCATTTT.